Listed below are T cell receptor beta chains from one sample, sequenced in a study of cytomegalovirus exposure and HLA in healthy donors. TCRdb keeps only in-frame clones here, not all; method: immunoSEQ multiplex PCR. This sample has approximately 82,000 clones, with around 94% found just once. Sequenced material: PBMCs. Source of these receptors: a man aged 18 to 30 in good health and CMV-seronegative. The CDR3 runs from the conserved cysteine through the conserved F or W. A D gene is named only where the DNA matches it firmly. Clone size appears in some rows only: once, few, many, or a class for an expanded clone.

-	-	TRBV5-1	17	TRBJ1-4	TGCGCCAGCAGCTTGTATCGGGTAGGGAGGAGGGATGAAAAACTGTTTTTT	CASSLYRVGRRDEKLFF
TRBD2	-	TRBV15	21	TRBJ2-3	TGTGCCACCAGCAGACAACTATTAGGGAACGCTCCTAGCGGGAGTACAGATACGCAGTATTTT	CATSRQLLGNAPSGSTDTQYF
-	-	TRBV27	17	TRBJ1-1	TGTGCCAGCGCCCATCCGAAAGCAGGAGCGGTGAACACTGAAGCTTTCTTT	CASAHPKAGAVNTEAFF
TRBD1	-	TRBV10-3	15	TRBJ1-5	TGTGCCATCAGTACGGGGACAGCGAGCAATCAGCCCCAGCATTTT	CAISTGTASNQPQHF
-	-	TRBV4-1	15	TRBJ2-3	TGCGCCAGCAGCCCAAGACTCGGATCCCCAGATACGCAGTATTTT	CASSPRLGSPDTQYF
TRBD2	-	TRBV27	19	TRBJ2-3	TGTGCCAGCACTGATCGGGACAGGACTAGCGGGGGGCCCTGGGATACGCAGTATTTT	CASTDRDRTSGGPWDTQYF
-	few	TRBV6-1	11	TRBJ1-4	TGTGCCAGCAGTGCCACAGGGCAACTGTTTTTT	CASSATGQLFF
TRBD2	-	TRBV9	14	TRBJ2-7	TGTGCCAGCAGCGCCTGGACTAGCGGGAGGGAGCAGTACTTC	CASSAWTSGREQYF
TRBD1	-	TRBV5-1	14	TRBJ1-3	TGCGCCAGCAGCCTAGGACAGGGGAGAAACACCATATATTTT	CASSLGQGRNTIYF
-	once	TRBV28	17	TRBJ2-3	TGTGCCAGCAGTTTGGCTATTCGGGAGCGACGCACAGATACGCAGTATTTT	CASSLAIRERRTDTQYF
TRBD1	once	TRBV11-3	14	TRBJ2-5	TGTGCCAGCAGCTCGACAGGGATGACAGAGACCCAGTACTTC	CASSSTGMTETQYF
-	once	TRBV7-2	13	TRBJ1-2	TGTGCCAGCAGGAGAGGGGGTTTCCATGGCTACACCTTC	CASRRGGFHGYTF
-	once	TRBV15	19	TRBJ1-3	TGTGCCACCAGCAGAGATTATTGGCGGGTAAACCTCTCTGGAAACACCATATATTTT	CATSRDYWRVNLSGNTIYF
-	once	TRBV18	13	TRBJ2-3	TGTGCCAGCTCACCACCTAATAGTGATACGCAGTATTTT	CASSPPNSDTQYF
TRBD1	-	TRBV5-1	16	TRBJ2-5	TGCGCCAGCAGCTTGGAGGGACAGGGGTCGGGTGAGACCCAGTACTTC	CASSLEGQGSGETQYF
-	-	TRBV19	15	TRBJ1-1	TGTGCCAGTAGTATCCCCGGGGGAGTGAACACTGAAGCTTTCTTT	CASSIPGGVNTEAFF
-	-	TRBV9	16	TRBJ1-1	TGTGCCAGCAGCGTTGGAGGACTCATCCGGGAGACTGAAGCTTTCTTT	CASSVGGLIRETEAFF
-	-	TRBV30	14	TRBJ2-5	TGTGCCTGGAGTTTCGGACTATTCCAAGAGACCCAGTACTTC	CAWSFGLFQETQYF
-	-	TRBV30	16	TRBJ1-4	TGTGCCTGGAGTGTACACTCGGCAGGGTGGAATGAAAAACTGTTTTTT	CAWSVHSAGWNEKLFF
TRBD2	-	TRBV6-4	18	TRBJ2-2	TGTGCCAGCAGCGAACTAGCGGGAGGGCCTGGCGACACCGGGGAGCTGTTTTTT	CASSELAGGPGDTGELFF
TRBD1	once	TRBV29-1	13	TRBJ2-7	TGCAGCGTTTCCGGGACAGGGGTGGTCGAGCAGTACTTC	CSVSGTGVVEQYF
-	-	TRBV28	15	TRBJ1-1	TGTGCCAGCAGCTCACATGCTTACGGGATTACTGAAGCTTTCTTT	CASSSHAYGITEAFF
TRBD2	-	TRBV11-2	16	TRBJ2-7	TGTGCCAGCAGCTTAGCCCCTAGGCGGGGGGGTAACGAGCAGTACTTC	CASSLAPRRGGNEQYF
TRBD1	-	TRBV27	14	TRBJ2-2	TGTGCCAGCAGTGCCCGGACAGGGCACGGGGAGCTGTTTTTT	CASSARTGHGELFF
-	-	TRBV7-9	14	TRBJ2-3	TGTGCCAGCAACGACTGGACTAGCACAGATACGCAGTATTTT	CASNDWTSTDTQYF
-	-	TRBV11-2	14	TRBJ1-2	TGTGCCAGCAGCTTAACACAGTCTAACTATGGCTACACCTTC	CASSLTQSNYGYTF
TRBD1	-	TRBV5-1	16	TRBJ1-2	TGCGCCAGCAGCACGGGACAGCCGTTAAACGGGTATGGCTACACCTTC	CASSTGQPLNGYGYTF
-	-	TRBV18	16	TRBJ2-5	TGTGCCAGCTCACCACCGGTCCGGGGAAACCAAGAGACCCAGTACTTC	CASSPPVRGNQETQYF
-	-	TRBV4-2	17	TRBJ2-2	TGTGCCAGCAGCCGAGGGGGGGGATACAGCGACACCGGGGAGCTGTTTTTT	CASSRGGGYSDTGELFF
TRBD1	-	TRBV7-2	15	TRBJ1-6	TGTGCCAGCAGCCAAGGACAGGGGGTTAATTCACCCCTCCACTTT	CASSQGQGVNSPLHF
-	-	TRBV29-1	16	TRBJ1-2	TGCAGCGTTGAAGATCAGGGTGGGGGGAACAACTATGGCTACACCTTC	CSVEDQGGGNNYGYTF
TRBD1	-	TRBV5-1	17	TRBJ1-1	TGCGCCAGCAGCTTGCTCGACAGGGCCTTAGTGAACACTGAAGCTTTCTTT	CASSLLDRALVNTEAFF
TRBD2	-	TRBV7-9	18	TRBJ2-1	TGTGCCAGCAGCCCCCGGGAGGGTCGCACCACCACCTACAATGAGCAGTTCTTC	CASSPREGRTTTYNEQFF
-	-	TRBV19	15	TRBJ1-1	TGTGCCAGTAGTATAGTTCAGGGGTCGGTCGCTGAAGCTTTCTTT	CASSIVQGSVAEAFF
TRBD1	-	TRBV27	14	TRBJ1-2	TGTGCCAGCAGTTCCCTGGACAGGGACCATGGCTACACCTTC	CASSSLDRDHGYTF
-	-	TRBV6-6	13	TRBJ1-1	TGTGCCAGCAATATAGCAGGGGTCACTGAAGCTTTCTTT	CASNIAGVTEAFF
-	-	TRBV18	17	TRBJ1-5	TGTGCCAGCTCGCCTGCGGGGGGCGGACAGTTGAATCAGCCCCAGCATTTT	CASSPAGGGQLNQPQHF
TRBD1	-	TRBV7-2	14	TRBJ1-3	TGTGCCAGCAGCTTGGGACAGGGTAGAGTCACCATATATTTT	CASSLGQGRVTIYF
-	-	TRBV9	15	TRBJ2-2	TGTGCCAGCAGCAACCAAGGGGGGAACACCGGGGAGCTGTTTTTT	CASSNQGGNTGELFF
TRBD2	-	TRBV7-2	16	TRBJ2-1	TGTGCCAGCAGCTTGTTGGGGGCTAGCGGGAACAATGAGCAGTTCTTC	CASSLLGASGNNEQFF
-	-	TRBV7-2	15	TRBJ1-3	TGTGCCAGCAGCTTTTCACAGGTCTCTGGAAACACCATATATTTT	CASSFSQVSGNTIYF
TRBD2	-	TRBV7-2	15	TRBJ2-7	TGTGCCAGCAGCTTAGGACTAGCGGGGATCAACGAGCAGTACTTC	CASSLGLAGINEQYF
-	-	TRBV11-2	16	TRBJ2-7	TGTGCCAGCAGCTTAGCGCCCCGGGGGGCGTCCTACGAGCAGTACTTC	CASSLAPRGASYEQYF
-	-	TRBV12-5	14	TRBJ2-2	TGTGCTAGTGGACGTGACAGGATCGCCGGGGAGCTGTTTTTT	CASGRDRIAGELFF
TRBD1	-	TRBV5-4	12	TRBJ1-1	TGTGCCAGCAGCGGGACAGCCACTGAAGCTTTCTTT	CASSGTATEAFF
TRBD2	-	TRBV5-1	19	TRBJ2-2	TGCGCCAGCAGCTTTGGATCCCTAGCGGGAGGGCCTCATTCGGGGGAGCTGTTTTTT	CASSFGSLAGGPHSGELFF
TRBD1	-	TRBV6-5	13	TRBJ2-2	TGTGCCAGCAGGACAGGGGAGTCCGGGGAGCTGTTTTTT	CASRTGESGELFF
TRBD1	-	TRBV5-6	15	TRBJ2-1	TGTGCCAGCAGCTGGGGACAGGTAATCTACAATGAGCAGTTCTTC	CASSWGQVIYNEQFF